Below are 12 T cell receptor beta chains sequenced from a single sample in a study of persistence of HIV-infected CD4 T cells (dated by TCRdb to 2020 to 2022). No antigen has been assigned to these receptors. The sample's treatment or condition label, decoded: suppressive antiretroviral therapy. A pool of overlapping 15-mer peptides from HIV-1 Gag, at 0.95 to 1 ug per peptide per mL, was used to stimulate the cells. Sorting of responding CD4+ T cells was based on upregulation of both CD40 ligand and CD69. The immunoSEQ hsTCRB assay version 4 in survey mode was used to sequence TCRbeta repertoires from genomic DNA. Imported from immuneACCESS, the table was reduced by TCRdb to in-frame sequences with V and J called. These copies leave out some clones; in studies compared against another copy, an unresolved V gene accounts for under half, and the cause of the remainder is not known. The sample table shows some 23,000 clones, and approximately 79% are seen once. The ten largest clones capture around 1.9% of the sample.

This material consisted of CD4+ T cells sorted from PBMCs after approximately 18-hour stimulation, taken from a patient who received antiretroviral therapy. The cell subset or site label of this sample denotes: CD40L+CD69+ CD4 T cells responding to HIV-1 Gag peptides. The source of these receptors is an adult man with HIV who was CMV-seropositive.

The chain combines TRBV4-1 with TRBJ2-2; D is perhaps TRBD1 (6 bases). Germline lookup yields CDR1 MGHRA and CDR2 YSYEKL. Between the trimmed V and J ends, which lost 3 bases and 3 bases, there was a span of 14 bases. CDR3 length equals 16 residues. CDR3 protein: CASSQRLGADTGELFF. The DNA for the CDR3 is TGCGCCAGCAGCCAGCGGCTGGGGGCCGACACCGGGGAGCTGTTTTTT.

Here the CDR3 DNA reads TGTGCCAGCAGTTATTCAGATACGCAGTATTTT. As protein: CASSYSDTQYF. The V and J genes are TRBV6-5 and TRBJ2-3; D is uncertain. CDR3 length equals 11 residues. The germline V gene has CDR1 MNHEY and CDR2 SVGAGI. V was trimmed by 3 bases and J by 4 bases, leaving 2 bases between them.

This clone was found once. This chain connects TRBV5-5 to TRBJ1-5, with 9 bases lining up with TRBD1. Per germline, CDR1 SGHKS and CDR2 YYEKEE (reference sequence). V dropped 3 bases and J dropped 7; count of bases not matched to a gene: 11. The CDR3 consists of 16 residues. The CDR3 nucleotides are TGTGCCAGCAGCTCGCCGGACAGGGGAATTAACCAGCCCCAGCATTTT. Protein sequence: CASSSPDRGINQPQHF.

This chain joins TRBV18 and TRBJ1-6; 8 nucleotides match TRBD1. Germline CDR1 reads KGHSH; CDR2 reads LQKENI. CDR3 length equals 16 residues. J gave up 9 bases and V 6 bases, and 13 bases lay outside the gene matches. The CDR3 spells CASSPGQGSIGSPLHF. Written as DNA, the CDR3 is TGTGCCAGCTCTCCCGGACAGGGTAGTATCGGTTCACCCCTCCACTTT.

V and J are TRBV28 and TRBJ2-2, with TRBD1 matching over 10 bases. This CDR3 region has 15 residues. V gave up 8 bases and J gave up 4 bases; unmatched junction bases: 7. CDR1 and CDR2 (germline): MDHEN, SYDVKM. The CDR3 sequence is CASGHRDRGTGELFF. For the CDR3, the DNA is TGTGCCAGCGGCCACCGGGACAGGGGCACCGGGGAGCTGTTTTTT.

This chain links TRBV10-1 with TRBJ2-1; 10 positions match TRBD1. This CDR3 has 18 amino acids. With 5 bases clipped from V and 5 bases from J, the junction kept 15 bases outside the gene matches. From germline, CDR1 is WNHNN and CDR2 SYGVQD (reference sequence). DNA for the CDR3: TGCGCCAGCAGTCAAAGTCTCCTTAGACAGGGGGCCAACAATGAGCAGTTCTTC. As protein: CASSQSLLRQGANNEQFF.

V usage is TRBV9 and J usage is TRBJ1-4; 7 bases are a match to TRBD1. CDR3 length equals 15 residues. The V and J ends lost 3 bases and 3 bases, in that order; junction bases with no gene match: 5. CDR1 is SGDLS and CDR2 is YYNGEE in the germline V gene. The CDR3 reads CASSGRQGPNEKLFF. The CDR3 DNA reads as TGTGCCAGCAGCGGCCGACAGGGCCCTAATGAAAAACTGTTTTTT.

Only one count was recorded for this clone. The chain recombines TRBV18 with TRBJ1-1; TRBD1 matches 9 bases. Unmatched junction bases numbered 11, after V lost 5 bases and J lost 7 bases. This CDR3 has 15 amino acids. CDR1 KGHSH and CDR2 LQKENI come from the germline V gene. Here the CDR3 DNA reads TGTGCCAGCTCAGGCGGGACAGGGTCTTCCCGTGAAGCTTTCTTT. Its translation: CASSGGTGSSREAFF.

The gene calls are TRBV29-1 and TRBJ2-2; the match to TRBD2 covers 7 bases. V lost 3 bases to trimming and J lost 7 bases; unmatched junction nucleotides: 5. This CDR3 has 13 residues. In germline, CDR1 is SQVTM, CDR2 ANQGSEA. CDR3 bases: TGCAGCGTTGACAGGGAGGGTGGCGGGGAGCTGTTTTTT. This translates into CSVDREGGGELFF.

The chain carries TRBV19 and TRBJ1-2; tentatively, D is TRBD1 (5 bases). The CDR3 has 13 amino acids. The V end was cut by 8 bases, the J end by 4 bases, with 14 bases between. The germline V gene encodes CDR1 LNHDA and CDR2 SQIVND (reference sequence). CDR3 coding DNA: TGTGCCAGTTCTCCGACAGCCTCCTATGGCTACACCTTC. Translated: CASSPTASYGYTF.

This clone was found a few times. The CDR3 DNA sequence: TGTGCCACCAGTGTGGGGGGTTCTGCCACTGAAGCTTTCTTT. Protein product: CATSVGGSATEAFF. V usage is TRBV24-1 and J usage is TRBJ1-1; the D gene is possibly TRBD1 (5 bases). The CDR3 has 14 amino acids. V lost 5 bases to trimming and J lost 4 bases, with 13 bases between them. The germline V gene has CDR1 KGHDR and CDR2 SFDVKD.

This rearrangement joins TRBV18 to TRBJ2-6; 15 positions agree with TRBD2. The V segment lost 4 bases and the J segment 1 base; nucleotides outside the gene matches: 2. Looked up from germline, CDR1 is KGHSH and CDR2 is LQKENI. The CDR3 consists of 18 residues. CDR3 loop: CASSLGLAGGSGANVLTF. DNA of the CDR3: TGTGCCAGCTCACTGGGACTAGCGGGGGGATCTGGGGCCAACGTCCTGACTTTC.